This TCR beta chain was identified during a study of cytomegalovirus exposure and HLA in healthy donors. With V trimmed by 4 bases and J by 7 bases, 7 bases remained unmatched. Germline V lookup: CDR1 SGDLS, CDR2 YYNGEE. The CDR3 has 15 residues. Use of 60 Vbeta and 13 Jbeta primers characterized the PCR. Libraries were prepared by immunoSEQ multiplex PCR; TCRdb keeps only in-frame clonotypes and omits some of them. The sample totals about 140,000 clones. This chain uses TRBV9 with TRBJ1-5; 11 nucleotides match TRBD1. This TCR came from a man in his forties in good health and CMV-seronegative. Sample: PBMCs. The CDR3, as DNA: TGTGCCAGCAGCTTCACCGGGACAGGGGGACAGCCCCAGCATTTT. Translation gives CASSFTGTGGQPQHF.